This TCR beta chain derives from a study of glioma-infiltrating T cells after dendritic cell vaccination. Across the whole study: Patients had newly diagnosed or recurrent glioblastoma and received dendritic cell vaccines. Patients received three intradermal dendritic cell vaccine injections at biweekly intervals.

Worth noting for this clone: Its matching antigen is unknown.

Assay: immunoSEQ multiplex PCR; the TCRdb copy retains only in-frame clones and omits some. The table has 65,000 or so clones, approximately 89% seen once. As to time point: after dendritic cell vaccination, including at tumor progression/relapse. Blood PBMC samples: pre-vaccination, two weeks post third vaccination, and at tumor progression. Deletions cut 2 bases from V and 0 bases from J, with 3 bases between. The CDR3 contains 13 residues. Looked up from germline, CDR1 is SEHNR and CDR2 is FQNEAQ (reference sequence). Study-wide results and limits: Only a small number of patients had complete blood and tumor samples.

The sequence came from a human donor with glioblastoma. Sequencing was performed on blood, taken after dendritic cell vaccination. The chain joins TRBV7-9 to TRBJ2-3; D gene ambiguous. DNA for the CDR3: TGTGCCAGCAGCTTATTAAGCACAGATACGCAGTATTTT. Its protein product is CASSLLSTDTQYF.